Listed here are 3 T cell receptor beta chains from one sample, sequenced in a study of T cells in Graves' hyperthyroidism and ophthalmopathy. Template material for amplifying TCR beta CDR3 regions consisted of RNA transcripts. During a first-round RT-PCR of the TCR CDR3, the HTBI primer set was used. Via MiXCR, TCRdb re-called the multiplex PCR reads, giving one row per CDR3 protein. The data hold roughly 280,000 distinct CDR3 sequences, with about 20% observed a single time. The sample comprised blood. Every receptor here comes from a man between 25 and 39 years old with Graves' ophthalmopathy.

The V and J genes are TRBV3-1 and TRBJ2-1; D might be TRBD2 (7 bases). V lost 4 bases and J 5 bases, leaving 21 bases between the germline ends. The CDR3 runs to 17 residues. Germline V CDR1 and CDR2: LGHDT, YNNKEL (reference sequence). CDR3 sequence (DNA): TGTGCCAGCAGCCCCGGGGGGCTAGCGGCGCGGGACAATGAGCAGTTCTTC. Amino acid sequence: CASSPGGLAARDNEQFF.

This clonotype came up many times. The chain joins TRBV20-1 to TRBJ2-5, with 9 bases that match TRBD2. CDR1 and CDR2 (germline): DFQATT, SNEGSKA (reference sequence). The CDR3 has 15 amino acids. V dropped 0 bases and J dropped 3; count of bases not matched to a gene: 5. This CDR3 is CSAREPLAGKETQYF. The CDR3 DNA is TGCAGTGCTAGAGAGCCCCTAGCGGGGAAAGAGACCCAGTACTTC.

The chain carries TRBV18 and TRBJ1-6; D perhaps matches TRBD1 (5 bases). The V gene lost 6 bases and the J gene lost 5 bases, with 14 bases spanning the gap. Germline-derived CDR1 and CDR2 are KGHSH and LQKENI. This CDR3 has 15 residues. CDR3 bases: TGTGCCAGCTCCCATGGACAAAAAGATAATTCACCCCTCCACTTT. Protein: CASSHGQKDNSPLHF.